Presented here are 19 T cell receptor beta chains from one specimen sequenced in a study of blood T cell repertoires in COVID-19. Sequencing used immunoSEQ multiplex PCR; TCRdb keeps in-frame clones, though not all of them. This table has about 200,000 clones, roughly 90% appearing once. Sample: PBMCs or T cells enriched from blood (not recorded which). Source of these receptors: a woman between 18 and 29 years old who had recovered from COVID-19.

The genes are TRBV19 and TRBJ1-2; 7 bases align to TRBD1. Looked up from germline, CDR1 is LNHDA and CDR2 is SQIVND (reference sequence). The V gene end was trimmed by 9 bases and the J gene end by 4 bases; junction bases not matched to a gene: 14. The CDR3 loop spans 15 amino acids. CDR3 bases: TGTGCCAGCTCAACCGCCCAGGGACAGAGCTATGGCTACACCTTC. Translating it yields CASSTAQGQSYGYTF.

The chain is built from TRBV28 and TRBJ1-4; D is unresolved. The length of the CDR3 is 13 residues. Per germline, CDR1 MDHEN and CDR2 SYDVKM. V shed 6 bases and J shed 8 bases, with 13 bases lying between them. The chain's CDR3 is CASRPALREKLFF. In nucleotides, the CDR3 is TGTGCCAGCAGGCCAGCATTGAGGGAAAAACTGTTTTTT.

The chain links TRBV28 to TRBJ1-5; D may be TRBD1 (6 bases). The CDR3 extends over 15 amino acids. Between the trimmed V and J ends, which lost 7 bases and 1 base, there was a span of 14 bases. The V gene's germline CDR1 is MDHEN and CDR2 SYDVKM. CDR3 region: CASTGQYSSNQPQHF. CDR3 nucleotides: TGTGCCAGCACCGGACAGTATTCGAGCAATCAGCCCCAGCATTTT. Full variable domain (rest looked up from reference TRBV28 and TRBJ1-5): DVKVTQSSRYLVKRTGEKVFLECVQDMDHENMFWYRQDPGLGLRLIYFSYDVKMKEKGDIPEGYSVSREKKERFSLILESASTNQTSMYLCASTGQYSSNQPQHFGDGTRLSIL.

This clone was counted a few times. The chain uses TRBV5-1 and TRBJ2-3; D call uncertain. V gave up 6 bases and J gave up 0 bases, with 14 bases separating them. The CDR3 extends over 15 amino acids. Germline V CDR1 and CDR2: SGHRS, YFSETQ. The CDR3 reads CASKISVVSTDTQYF. The CDR3 coding sequence is TGCGCCAGCAAAATATCGGTCGTAAGCACAGATACGCAGTATTTT.

This clone was seen a few times. The CDR3 is CASSDTTGARTEAFF. The DNA for the CDR3 is TGCGCCAGCAGTGATACCACAGGGGCACGCACTGAAGCTTTCTTT. V gene TRBV5-1 combines with J gene TRBJ1-1; 7 positions match TRBD1. The CDR3 is 15 amino acids. Germline CDR1 SGHRS, CDR2 YFSETQ. V was pared by 5 bases and J by 4 bases, with 11 bases of the junction left unmatched.

This chain uses TRBV2 with TRBJ2-2; 15 bases agree with TRBD2. The CDR3 consists of 16 residues. Per the germline V gene, CDR1 is SNHLY and CDR2 is FYNNEI. V was clipped by 8 bases and J by 3 bases; unmatched bases: 4. CDR3 loop: CASGLAGGEHTGELFF. The CDR3 region has the DNA TGTGCCAGCGGACTAGCGGGGGGGGAGCACACCGGGGAGCTGTTTTTT.

The rearrangement links TRBV9 to TRBJ2-7; TRBD2 agrees at 7 bases. The germline V gene encodes CDR1 SGDLS and CDR2 YYNGEE. The CDR3 loop spans 16 amino acids. V gave up 4 bases and J gave up 0 bases; unmatched junction bases: 10. Written as DNA, the CDR3 is TGTGCCAGCAGCAGCGGGATCGGAGCCTACTCCTACGAGCAGTACTTC. It is translated as CASSSGIGAYSYEQYF.

The chain employs TRBV2 and TRBJ2-7, with a weak D call TRBD1 (6 bases). V was pared by 4 bases and J by 4 bases, with 8 bases between. Germline V gene lookup returns CDR1 SNHLY and CDR2 FYNNEI. The CDR3 is made up of 12 amino acids. The CDR3 region has the DNA TGTGCCAGCAGTGGGACAGAATACGAGCAGTACTTC. Its translation is CASSGTEYEQYF.

The chain recombines TRBV5-1 with TRBJ2-5; tentative D call: TRBD1 (5 bases). The V and J ends lost 4 bases and 0 bases respectively, with 7 bases between them. The CDR3 covers 13 residues. Germline values: CDR1 SGHRS, CDR2 YFSETQ. The CDR3 DNA sequence: TGCGCCAGCAGCGCAGGGTACCAAGAGACCCAGTACTTC. It specifies CASSAGYQETQYF. Based on the CDR3 plus reference TRBV5-1 and TRBJ2-5, the full variable domain is KAGVTQTPRYLIKTRGQQVTLSCSPISGHRSVSWYQQTPGQGLQFLFEYFSETQRNKGNFPGRFSGRQFSNSRSEMNVSTLELGDSALYLCASSAGYQETQYFGPGTRLLVL.

With respect to this clone: This same CDR3 is encoded by further DNA sequences in the sample. This rearrangement joins TRBV19 to TRBJ2-1; the match to TRBD1 covers 12 bases. With 6 bases clipped from V and 0 bases from J, the junction kept 12 bases outside the gene matches. The CDR3 runs to 19 residues. Germline-derived CDR1 and CDR2 are LNHDA and SQIVND (reference sequence). The DNA for the CDR3 is TGTGCCAGTAGCCCACGGGGACAGGGGGCCATCAGCTCCTACAATGAGCAGTTCTTC. This translates into CASSPRGQGAISSYNEQFF.

This rearrangement joins TRBV4-1 to TRBJ2-5, with 11 bases lining up with TRBD2. The trim removed 4 bases at V and 3 bases at J, leaving 7 bases unmatched. The germline CDR1 and CDR2 sequences are MGHRA and YSYEKL. CDR3 length equals 16 residues. The chain's CDR3 is CASSRHGTSGKETQYF. For the CDR3, the DNA is TGCGCCAGCAGCCGACACGGGACTAGCGGAAAAGAGACCCAGTACTTC.

The chain carries TRBV9 and TRBJ2-7; TRBD2 aligns across 9 bases. The CDR3 is 15 amino acids. The J segment lost 4 bases and the V segment lost 6 bases, leaving 11 bases of the junction unmatched. Germline-derived CDR1 and CDR2 are SGDLS and YYNGEE. CDR3 DNA sequence: TGTGCCAGCACCCCAGATCAGACTAGCGGTTACGAGCAGTACTTC. It codes for CASTPDQTSGYEQYF.

V usage is TRBV4-1 and J usage is TRBJ2-7; possible D gene TRBD1, 5 bases. The V gene's germline CDR1 is MGHRA and CDR2 YSYEKL. The CDR3 consists of 14 residues. Trimming took 1 base from V and 4 from J, leaving 11 bases between them. CDR3 amino acids: CASSQVREGYEQYF. The CDR3 DNA sequence: TGCGCCAGCAGCCAAGTCAGGGAAGGTTACGAGCAGTACTTC.

CDR3 loop: CATSDWTSGGFNNEQFF. Written as DNA, the CDR3 is TGTGCCACCAGTGATTGGACTAGCGGGGGCTTCAACAATGAGCAGTTCTTC. V and J are TRBV24-1 and TRBJ2-1, with TRBD2 matching 13 bases. The CDR3 extends over 17 amino acids. V dropped 2 bases and J dropped 5; count of bases not matched to a gene: 5. The germline V gene has CDR1 KGHDR and CDR2 SFDVKD.

This clone was observed once. V usage is TRBV2 and J usage is TRBJ1-1, with 7 bases matching TRBD1. J was trimmed by 8 bases and V by 5 bases; bases with no gene match: 11. Germline CDR1 reads SNHLY; CDR2 reads FYNNEI. This CDR3 is built from 14 residues. The CDR3, as DNA: TGTGCCAGCAGTCAACAGGACAGGAGGATCGAAGCTTTCTTT. This translates into CASSQQDRRIEAFF.

This clone has a single count. The chain carries TRBV19 and TRBJ2-6; D remains ambiguous. Looked up from germline, CDR1 is LNHDA and CDR2 is SQIVND (reference sequence). The CDR3 contains 16 residues. V was pared by 3 bases and J by 0 bases, with 9 bases between. The CDR3 sequence: CASSIRQPSGANVLTF. The CDR3 DNA reads TGTGCCAGTAGTATCAGGCAGCCCTCTGGGGCCAACGTCCTGACTTTC.

This clone appeared a few times. The chain carries TRBV5-4 and TRBJ2-5, with D unclear. This CDR3 spans 14 amino acids. Germline V lookup: CDR1 SGHNT, CDR2 YYREEE (reference sequence). Trimming removed 4 bases from V and 1 base from J, with 11 bases in between. The CDR3 sequence is CASSLGTRQETQYF. The CDR3 bases are TGTGCCAGCAGCCTCGGTACCCGCCAAGAGACCCAGTACTTC.

The rearrangement links TRBV5-1 to TRBJ2-1, with 9 bases aligning to TRBD1. J was trimmed by 0 bases and V by 4 bases; bases with no gene match: 5. CDR3 length: 16 residues. Germline V gives CDR1 SGHRS, CDR2 YFSETQ. Here the CDR3 DNA reads TGCGCCAGCAGCCTGGGACAGGGTATCTCCTACAATGAGCAGTTCTTC. As protein: CASSLGQGISYNEQFF.

This rearrangement joins TRBV19 to TRBJ1-4, with a tentative D call TRBD1 (6 bases). This CDR3 comprises 15 residues. V was pared by 6 bases and J by 7 bases, with 18 bases between. Germline V gene data show CDR1 as LNHDA and CDR2 as SQIVND (reference sequence). CDR3 loop: CASSLRQGPGEKLFF. DNA for the CDR3: TGTGCCAGTAGCCTCCGTCAGGGGCCGGGTGAAAAACTGTTTTTT.